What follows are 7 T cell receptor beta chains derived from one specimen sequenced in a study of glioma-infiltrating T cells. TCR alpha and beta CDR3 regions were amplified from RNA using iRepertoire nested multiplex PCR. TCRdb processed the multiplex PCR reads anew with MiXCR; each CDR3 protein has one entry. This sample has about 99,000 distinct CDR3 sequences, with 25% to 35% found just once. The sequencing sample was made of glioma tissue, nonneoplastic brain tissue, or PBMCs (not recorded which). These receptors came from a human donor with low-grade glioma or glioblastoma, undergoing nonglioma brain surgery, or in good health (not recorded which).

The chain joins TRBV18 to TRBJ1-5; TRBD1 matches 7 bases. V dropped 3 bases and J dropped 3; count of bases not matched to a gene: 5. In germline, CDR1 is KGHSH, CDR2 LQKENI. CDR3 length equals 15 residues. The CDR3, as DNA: TGTGCCAGCTCACCTGAGGGACAGCCCAATCAGCCCCAGCATTTT. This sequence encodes CASSPEGQPNQPQHF.

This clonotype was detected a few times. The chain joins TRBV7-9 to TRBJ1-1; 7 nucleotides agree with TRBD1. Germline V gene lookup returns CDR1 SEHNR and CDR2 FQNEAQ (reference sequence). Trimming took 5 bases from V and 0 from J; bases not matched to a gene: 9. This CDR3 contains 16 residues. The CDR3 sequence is CASSRGQDRVNTEAFF. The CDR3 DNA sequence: TGTGCCAGCAGCCGCGGACAAGACAGGGTGAACACTGAAGCTTTCTTT.

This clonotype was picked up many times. The CDR3 DNA sequence: TGTGCCACCCCAGGATCACCCCTCCACTTT. Translation gives CATPGSPLHF. The chain combines TRBV25-1 with TRBJ1-6; no definite D call. The CDR3 spans 10 residues. V dropped 10 bases and J dropped 10 bases, with 8 bases sitting between them. Germline values: CDR1 MGHDK, CDR2 SYGVNS.

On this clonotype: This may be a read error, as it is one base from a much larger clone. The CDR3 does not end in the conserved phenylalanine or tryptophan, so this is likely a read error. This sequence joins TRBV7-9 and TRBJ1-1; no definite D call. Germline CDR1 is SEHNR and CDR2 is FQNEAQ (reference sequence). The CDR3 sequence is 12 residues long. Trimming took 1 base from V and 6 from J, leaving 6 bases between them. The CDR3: CASSLGTAEAFL. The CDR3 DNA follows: TGTGCCAGCAGCTTAGGCACAGCTGAAGCTTTCCTT.

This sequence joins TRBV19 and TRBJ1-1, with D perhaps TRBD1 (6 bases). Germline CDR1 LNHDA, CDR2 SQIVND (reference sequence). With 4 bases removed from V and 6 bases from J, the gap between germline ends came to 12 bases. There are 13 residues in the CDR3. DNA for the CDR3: TGTGCCAGTAGTACAGGGGTCTACGCTGAAGCTTTCTTT. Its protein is CASSTGVYAEAFF.

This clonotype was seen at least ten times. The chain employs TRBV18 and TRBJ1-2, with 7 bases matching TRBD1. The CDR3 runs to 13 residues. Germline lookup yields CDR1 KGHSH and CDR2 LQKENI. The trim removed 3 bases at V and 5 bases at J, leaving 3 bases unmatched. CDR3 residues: CASSPDREYGYTF. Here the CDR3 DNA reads TGTGCCAGCTCACCCGACAGGGAGTATGGCTACACCTTC. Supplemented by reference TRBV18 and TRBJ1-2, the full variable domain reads NAGVMQNPRHLVRRRGQEARLRCSPMKGHSHVYWYRQLPEEGLKFMVYLQKENIIDESGMPKERFSAEFPKEGPSILRIQQVVRGDSAAYFCASSPDREYGYTFGSGTRLTVV.

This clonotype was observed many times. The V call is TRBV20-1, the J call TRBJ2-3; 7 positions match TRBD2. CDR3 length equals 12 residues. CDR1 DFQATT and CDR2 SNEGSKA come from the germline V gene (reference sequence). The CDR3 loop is CTLGGVLDTQYF. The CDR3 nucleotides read TGCACCCTGGGGGGGGTGTTAGATACGCAGTATTTT.